A single sample is the source of the 29 T cell receptor beta chains below, sequenced in a study of OX40 agonist ivuxolimab in advanced cancers. The data were produced by immunoSEQ multiplex PCR, yet TCRdb's version contains in-frame clones alone and is incomplete. The table includes approximately 49,000 clones, 65% to 90% detected once. The specimen comprised CD4+ or CD8+ T cells sorted from blood, sampled in a trial of the OX40 agonist ivuxolimab. These receptors were obtained from an adult with an advanced solid tumor such as melanoma, head and neck, liver or kidney cancer.

The chain couples TRBV11-2 to TRBJ1-4; D is ambiguous. This CDR3 has 15 amino acids. In germline, CDR1 is SGHAT, CDR2 FQNNGV. Trimming took 8 bases from V and 0 from J, leaving 13 bases between them. The CDR3 coding sequence is TGTGCCAGCGCCTTCCTCGGGGCAACTAATGAAAAACTGTTTTTT. Encoded protein: CASAFLGATNEKLFF. The full variable domain, with the rest looked up from reference TRBV11-2 and TRBJ1-4, is EAGVAQSPRYKIIEKRQSVAFWCNPISGHATLYWYQQILGQGPKLLIQFQNNGVVDDSQLPKDRFSAERLKGVDSTLKIQPAKLEDSAVYLCASAFLGATNEKLFFGSGTQLSVL.

This sequence joins TRBV2 and TRBJ2-2; the match to TRBD2 covers 14 bases. CDR1 is SNHLY and CDR2 is FYNNEI in the germline V gene. There are 18 residues in the CDR3. V dropped 7 bases and J dropped 4; count of bases not matched to a gene: 11. The CDR3 DNA follows: TGTGCCAGCAATGGTGGGACTAGCGGGAGTTTGGGCACCGGGGAGCTGTTTTTT. This encodes CASNGGTSGSLGTGELFF.

This clone was detected once. The rearrangement joins TRBV2 to TRBJ1-1; D unclear. The CDR3 contains 12 residues. Germline CDR1 is SNHLY and CDR2 is FYNNEI. V lost 8 bases and J lost 1, with 8 bases in between. The CDR3 is CASGTWNTEAFF. Written as DNA, the CDR3 is TGTGCCAGCGGAACTTGGAACACTGAAGCTTTCTTT.

This clone came up once. V is TRBV25-1 and J is TRBJ2-5, with D possibly being TRBD2 (5 bases). Trimming took 7 bases from V and 3 from J, leaving 9 bases between them. In germline, CDR1 is MGHDK, CDR2 SYGVNS. CDR3 length: 12 residues. The CDR3: CASTAAEETQYF. CDR3 sequence (DNA): TGTGCCAGCACAGCGGCAGAAGAGACCCAGTACTTC.

The gene calls are TRBV15 and TRBJ2-3, with unresolved D. Looked up from germline, CDR1 is LNHNV and CDR2 is YYDKDF (reference sequence). Trimming cost V 9 bases and J 2 bases, with 9 bases left between them. This CDR3 spans 12 amino acids. The CDR3 DNA is TGTGCCACGGCTGGACCCACAGATACGCAGTATTTT. Encoded protein: CATAGPTDTQYF.

The chain couples TRBV7-9 to TRBJ2-5; the D gene is possibly TRBD1 (5 bases). The CDR3 has 15 amino acids. CDR1 is SEHNR and CDR2 is FQNEAQ in the germline V gene (reference sequence). V dropped 8 bases and J dropped 2 bases, with 18 bases sitting between them. The CDR3 reads CASASGQVEQETQYF. The CDR3 region has the DNA TGTGCCAGCGCCTCAGGGCAGGTTGAGCAAGAGACCCAGTACTTC.

The V and J genes are TRBV5-6 and TRBJ2-5; the match to TRBD1 covers 9 bases. Looked up from germline, CDR1 is SGHDT and CDR2 is YYEEEE. This CDR3 contains 16 residues. J gave up 0 bases and V 2 bases, and 5 bases lay outside the gene matches. CDR3 in amino acids: CASSLRQGVYQETQYF. DNA of the CDR3: TGTGCCAGCAGCTTACGACAGGGGGTTTACCAAGAGACCCAGTACTTC.

CDR3 amino acids: CASSLMTGLSYEQYF. The CDR3 nucleotides read TGTGCCAGCAGTTTGATGACAGGGTTGTCCTACGAGCAGTACTTC. The V call is TRBV13, the J call TRBJ2-7; 7 nucleotides match TRBD1. Trimming cost V 6 bases and J 1 base; bases outside gene matches: 9. The germline V gene encodes CDR1 PRHDT and CDR2 FYEKMQ (reference sequence). The CDR3 contains 15 residues.

The chain has TRBV25-1 and TRBJ1-4, with unresolved D. Trimming stripped 1 base from V and 8 bases from J, with 5 bases between. Germline V gene sequence: CDR1 MGHDK, CDR2 SYGVNS. This CDR3 has 12 amino acids. This CDR3 is CASSEFEEKLFF. The CDR3 nucleotides are TGTGCCAGCAGTGAATTCGAGGAAAAACTGTTTTTT.

The chain has TRBV29-1 and TRBJ2-3, with 8 bases lining up with TRBD2. The V and J ends lost 8 bases and 0 bases, in that order; junction bases with no gene match: 7. Germline CDR1 and CDR2: SQVTM and ANQGSEA. The CDR3 has 14 residues. CDR3 sequence (DNA): TGCAGCTCGGGACTAGACCCTAGCACAGATACGCAGTATTTT. This sequence encodes CSSGLDPSTDTQYF.

V is TRBV18 and J is TRBJ2-1, with 7 bases matching TRBD1. Germline CDR1 is KGHSH and CDR2 is LQKENI. V trimming: 2 bases; J trimming: 8 bases; junction bases outside the gene matches: 9. The CDR3 consists of 15 residues. CDR3 in DNA: TGTGCCAGCTCACCAGGGGGACAGTGGGCGTATGAGCAGTTCTTC. The encoded protein is CASSPGGQWAYEQFF.

V gene TRBV7-8 combines with J gene TRBJ2-7; 9 nucleotides line up with TRBD1. CDR1 and CDR2 (germline): SGHVS, FQNEAQ. The junction had 3 bases not matched to a gene; V was cut back by 6 bases and J by 6 bases. The CDR3 is made up of 12 amino acids. The CDR3 sequence is CASSSTGGEQYF. In DNA form, the CDR3 reads TGTGCCAGCAGTTCGACAGGGGGCGAGCAGTACTTC.

The J gene is TRBJ1-1, the V gene TRBV13, with TRBD1 identical over 7 bases. V shed 4 bases, J shed 4 bases, and the junction held 6 bases outside the gene matches. The germline gives CDR1 PRHDT, CDR2 FYEKMQ (reference sequence). The CDR3 has 14 residues. The CDR3 protein is CASSSTDRVTEAFF. CDR3 DNA: TGTGCCAGCAGCTCCACTGACAGGGTCACTGAAGCTTTCTTT.

The chain joins TRBV6-6 to TRBJ1-3; 10 bases match TRBD1. Looked up from germline, CDR1 is MNHNY and CDR2 is SVGAGI (reference sequence). This CDR3 contains 15 residues. V lost 7 bases, J lost 4 bases, and 7 bases stayed unmatched. For the CDR3, the DNA is TGTGCCAGCACCGTGCCGGGACAGGGGGGAAACACCATATATTTT. Protein sequence: CASTVPGQGGNTIYF.

The CDR3 loop is CASSSGTITTNEKLFF. The CDR3 DNA reads as TGTGCCAGCAGTTCCGGGACGATTACAACTAATGAAAAACTGTTTTTT. The chain has TRBV6-5 and TRBJ1-4; the D gene is possibly TRBD1 (5 bases). Per the germline V gene, CDR1 is MNHEY and CDR2 is SVGAGI. Trimming shortened V by 4 bases and J by 0 bases, and 12 bases separated the two germline ends. The CDR3 covers 16 residues.

The V call is TRBV10-1, the J call TRBJ2-1; D call uncertain. V lost 5 bases and J lost 7, with 9 bases in between. There are 12 residues in the CDR3. The germline CDR1 and CDR2 sequences are WNHNN and SYGVQD (reference sequence). The CDR3 sequence: CASSKGLNEQFF. The CDR3 DNA reads as TGCGCCAGCAGTAAGGGCCTAAATGAGCAGTTCTTC.

This chain uses TRBV9 with TRBJ2-1, with D possibly TRBD2 on 7 matching bases. The CDR3 is 15 residues long. Trimming took off 4 bases at V and 7 bases at J, with 18 bases between the two ends. From germline, CDR1 is SGDLS and CDR2 YYNGEE. Here the CDR3 DNA reads TGTGCCAGCAGCCGTTGGGGGGGCGCGGGGAATGAGCAGTTCTTC. Translated, it gives CASSRWGGAGNEQFF.

The chain uses TRBV13 and TRBJ2-3, with TRBD2 identical over 13 bases. CDR1 and CDR2 (germline): PRHDT, FYEKMQ (reference sequence). The ends lost 3 bases at V and 1 base at J; junction bases unmatched: 1. The CDR3 extends over 16 amino acids. In nucleotides, the CDR3 is TGTGCCAGCAGCTTCGGGACTAGCGGGGGCACAGATACGCAGTATTTT. Protein product: CASSFGTSGGTDTQYF.

The chain couples TRBV28 to TRBJ1-2; D is possibly TRBD1 (5 bases). Germline V gene lookup returns CDR1 MDHEN and CDR2 SYDVKM. Trimming cost V 8 bases and J 2 bases, with 12 bases left between them. The CDR3 is 13 residues long. CDR3 in amino acids: CASQIQENYGYTF. The CDR3 DNA is TGTGCCAGCCAAATACAGGAGAACTATGGCTACACCTTC.

The CDR3 region is CASRIGNTEAFF. As DNA, the CDR3 is TGTGCCAGCCGGATAGGGAACACTGAAGCTTTCTTT. The rearrangement links TRBV6-5 to TRBJ1-1; D gene ambiguous. Germline V gene data show CDR1 as MNHEY and CDR2 as SVGAGI. The CDR3 has 12 amino acids. The V end was cut by 8 bases, the J end by 1 base, with 8 bases between.

The rearrangement links TRBV5-8 to TRBJ1-5; 9 bases fit TRBD1. The V and J ends lost 5 bases and 4 bases, in that order; junction bases with no gene match: 4. Germline-derived CDR1 and CDR2 are SGHTS and YDEGEE. This CDR3 has 14 residues. The CDR3: CASSPGTGNQPQHF. The CDR3 DNA reads as TGTGCCAGCAGTCCCGGGACAGGGAATCAGCCCCAGCATTTT.

V and J are TRBV6-5 and TRBJ2-7; 7 bases are shared with TRBD2. J was trimmed by 1 base and V by 0 bases; bases with no gene match: 3. Germline-derived CDR1 and CDR2 are MNHEY and SVGAGI. This CDR3 is built from 15 residues. CDR3 in amino acids: CASSYSVGGSYEQYF. For the CDR3, the DNA is TGTGCCAGCAGTTACTCTGTCGGGGGGTCCTACGAGCAGTACTTC.

CDR3 loop: CASSLLPLYTEAFF. In nucleotides, the CDR3 is TGCGCCAGCAGCCTTCTGCCCCTGTACACTGAAGCTTTCTTT. The chain recombines TRBV4-1 with TRBJ1-1; D is ambiguous. The V gene's germline CDR1 is MGHRA and CDR2 YSYEKL. The ends were cut back, 4 bases at V and 3 bases at J, with 12 bases in the middle. This CDR3 has 14 amino acids.

This clone appeared a single time. This chain connects TRBV4-3 to TRBJ2-7, with TRBD1 as a possible D gene (5 bases). The ends were cut back, 0 bases at V and 4 bases at J, with 13 bases in the middle. This CDR3 region has 15 residues. Germline values: CDR1 LGHNA, CDR2 YSLEER. This CDR3 is CASSQDRGGGYEQYF. CDR3 nucleotide sequence: TGCGCCAGCAGCCAAGATAGGGGCGGTGGGTACGAGCAGTACTTC.

This sequence joins TRBV5-1 and TRBJ1-1; 7 bases agree with TRBD1. Germline V gene data show CDR1 as SGHRS and CDR2 as YFSETQ. Trimming removed 0 bases from V and 11 bases from J; junction bases left unmatched: 7. The CDR3 sequence is 13 residues long. Written as DNA, the CDR3 is TGCGCCAGCAGCTTGGTCACAGGGGCCGGCGCTTTCTTT. This sequence encodes CASSLVTGAGAFF.

The J gene is TRBJ1-3, the V gene TRBV30; weak D call: TRBD1 (6 bases). This CDR3 spans 11 amino acids. Between the trimmed V and J ends, which lost 1 base and 13 bases, there was a span of 11 bases. Germline V lookup: CDR1 GTSNPN, CDR2 SVGIG (reference sequence). The CDR3 spells CAWSEGGSIYF. CDR3 coding DNA: TGTGCCTGGAGTGAAGGGGGATCGATATATTTT. The full variable domain, rest sourced from reference TRBV30 and TRBJ1-3, is SQTIHQWPATLVQPVGSPLSLECTVEGTSNPNLYWYRQAAGRGLQLLFYSVGIGQISSEVPQNLSASRPQDRQFILSSKKLLLSDSGFYLCAWSEGGSIYFGEGSWLTVV.

This clone was observed a handful of times. The V gene is TRBV28, the J gene TRBJ2-2; 10 bases map to TRBD2. Germline CDR1 MDHEN, CDR2 SYDVKM. The junction had 4 bases not matched to a gene; V was cut back by 4 bases and J by 5 bases. The CDR3 is made up of 15 amino acids. CDR3 bases: TGTGCCAGCAGTTATTTAGCGGGAGGAACCGGGGAGCTGTTTTTT. Its protein product is CASSYLAGGTGELFF.

The chain employs TRBV7-6 and TRBJ1-1, with D unclear. V was pared by 3 bases and J by 0 bases, with 5 bases between. The length of the CDR3 is 13 residues. Looked up from germline, CDR1 is SGHVS and CDR2 is FNYEAQ. CDR3 region: CASSFEMNTEAFF. The CDR3 nucleotides read TGTGCCAGCAGCTTTGAGATGAACACTGAAGCTTTCTTT.

This clone was seen more than once but under ten times. The chain links TRBV27 to TRBJ2-7, with 8 bases aligning to TRBD1. Unmatched junction bases numbered 6, after V lost 5 bases and J lost 3 bases. Germline lookup yields CDR1 MNHEY and CDR2 SMNVEV (reference sequence). The CDR3 runs 14 residues. The CDR3 loop reads CASSPGGSGYEQYV. The CDR3 DNA reads TGTGCCAGCAGTCCAGGGGGCTCCGGCTACGAGCAGTACGTC.